This passage covers 18 T cell receptor beta chains from one sample sequenced in a study of blood T cell repertoires in COVID-19. The assay was immunoSEQ multiplex PCR, and TCRdb's table has in-frame clones only and misses some. Of just under 50,000 clones in the sample, under 95% were seen once. The source material was peripheral blood. The receptor set was obtained from a human donor in a cohort sampled during active COVID-19.

The V call is TRBV6-5, the J call TRBJ1-2; tentative D call: TRBD1 (5 bases). This CDR3 comprises 13 residues. Per germline, CDR1 MNHEY and CDR2 SVGAGI. The V gene lost 6 bases and the J gene lost 8 bases, with 16 bases spanning the gap. The CDR3 reads CASRLAQGSGYTF. CDR3 sequence (DNA): TGTGCCAGCAGATTGGCCCAGGGAAGCGGCTACACCTTC.

The gene calls are TRBV24-1 and TRBJ2-2, with D possibly TRBD2 on 7 matching bases. V dropped 0 bases and J dropped 5 bases, with 9 bases sitting between them. This CDR3 comprises 15 residues. The germline CDR1 and CDR2 sequences are KGHDR and SFDVKD. The CDR3 protein is CATSDLGGATGELFF. CDR3 DNA: TGTGCCACCAGTGATTTGGGGGGGGCAACCGGGGAGCTGTTTTTT.

The chain has TRBV6-5 and TRBJ2-5, with 7 bases fitting TRBD2. The CDR3 length is 12 residues. V lost 4 bases, J lost 5 bases, and 1 base stayed unmatched. Per germline, CDR1 MNHEY and CDR2 SVGAGI. The CDR3 DNA reads TGTGCCAGCAGTTCACTAGCGGAGACCCAGTACTTC. It codes for CASSSLAETQYF.

V usage is TRBV7-8 and J usage is TRBJ1-2; D might be TRBD1 (6 bases). The germline V gene encodes CDR1 SGHVS and CDR2 FQNEAQ. V dropped 1 base and J dropped 6 bases, with 21 bases sitting between them. CDR3 length: 17 amino acids. The DNA of the CDR3 is TGTGCCAGCAGCTTAGAGGGGGTTTCTCTGGCTTGGGATGGCTACACCTTC. This gives the protein CASSLEGVSLAWDGYTF.

The chain recombines TRBV6-1 with TRBJ1-3; maybe TRBD1 (5 bases). Trimming removed 2 bases at V and 2 bases at J, with 7 bases between. The CDR3 has 14 amino acids. Germline V gene lookup returns CDR1 MNHNS and CDR2 SASEGT. The CDR3 DNA is TGTGCCAGCAGTGAATCAGGGACTGGAAACACCATATATTTT. This translates into CASSESGTGNTIYF.

The chain is built from TRBV28 and TRBJ2-6, with D unclear. The V gene's germline CDR1 is MDHEN and CDR2 SYDVKM. V gave up 5 bases and J gave up 0 bases, with 8 bases separating them. The CDR3 loop spans 15 amino acids. The CDR3 DNA reads TGTGCCAGCAGTCCAGGTTTCTCTGGGGCCAACGTCCTGACTTTC. It specifies CASSPGFSGANVLTF.

This chain connects TRBV7-3 to TRBJ1-6; possible D gene TRBD1, 6 bases. Germline V CDR1 and CDR2: SGHTA, FQGTGA. This CDR3 has 14 residues. Deletions cut 3 bases from V and 10 bases from J, with 13 bases between. The CDR3 sequence: CASSFGRGGSPLHF. DNA of the CDR3: TGTGCCAGCAGCTTTGGCAGGGGTGGCTCACCCCTCCACTTT.

The chain is built from TRBV7-9 and TRBJ2-5; possible D gene TRBD1, 6 bases. The germline V gene encodes CDR1 SEHNR and CDR2 FQNEAQ (reference sequence). CDR3 length: 16 residues. The V end was cut by 4 bases, the J end by 1 base, with 16 bases between. CDR3 sequence (DNA): TGTGCCAGCAGCTCTATGGTCTCGACAGGCCAAGAGACCCAGTACTTC. It yields the protein CASSSMVSTGQETQYF.

This chain connects TRBV10-1 to TRBJ2-1, with D unresolved. Germline CDR1 WNHNN, CDR2 SYGVQD (reference sequence). This CDR3 spans 15 amino acids. V lost 2 bases and J lost 10, with 18 bases in between. CDR3 protein: CASSEAGGNAGEQFF. CDR3 in DNA: TGCGCCAGCAGTGAGGCTGGCGGTAATGCTGGGGAGCAGTTCTTC.

This chain uses TRBV28 with TRBJ1-1; D uncertain. CDR1 and CDR2 from the germline V gene are MDHEN and SYDVKM. The CDR3 has 14 amino acids. Trimming removed 8 bases at V and 4 bases at J, with 17 bases between. The CDR3: CASGRVGLSTEAFF. The CDR3 DNA follows: TGTGCCAGCGGCCGAGTCGGGTTATCCACTGAAGCTTTCTTT.

The chain carries TRBV5-1 and TRBJ2-7; 8 nucleotides align to TRBD1. Trimming took 0 bases from V and 6 from J; bases not matched to a gene: 14. Germline V CDR1 and CDR2: SGHRS, YFSETQ. The CDR3 length is 17 residues. The CDR3 spells CASSLVDRDPHLFEQYF. In nucleotides, the CDR3 is TGCGCCAGCAGCTTGGTGGACAGGGACCCCCACCTTTTCGAGCAGTACTTC.

The count of this clone is one. The J gene is TRBJ2-7, the V gene TRBV5-1, with a possible D match to TRBD1 (5 bases). The CDR3 is 14 residues long. Germline-derived CDR1 and CDR2 are SGHRS and YFSETQ. V was cut by 2 bases and J by 0 bases, with 9 bases left in between. The chain's CDR3 is CASSFGAFSYEQYF. Here the CDR3 DNA reads TGCGCCAGCAGCTTTGGGGCCTTCTCCTACGAGCAGTACTTC.

The V and J genes are TRBV3-1 (or the pseudogene TRBV3-2) and TRBJ1-1; no clear D gene. CDR1 is LGHDT and CDR2 is YNNKEL in the germline V gene (reference sequence). V dropped 0 bases and J dropped 10 bases, with 12 bases sitting between them. CDR3 length equals 13 residues. CDR3 loop: CASSQDFVEGAFF. The DNA of the CDR3 is TGTGCCAGCAGCCAAGATTTTGTGGAGGGAGCTTTCTTT.

V is TRBV7-9 and J is TRBJ1-1, with D unclear. Trimming left V 1 base short and J 8 bases short, with 17 bases between. This CDR3 comprises 15 residues. The germline gives CDR1 SEHNR, CDR2 FQNEAQ (reference sequence). The CDR3 DNA is TGTGCCAGCAGCTTAGGGGGAGGAAGGATGGGAGAAGCTTTCTTT. Translating it yields CASSLGGGRMGEAFF.

This clone appeared once. The chain uses TRBV10-3 and TRBJ1-2, with TRBD1 identical over 10 bases. Trimming cost V 6 bases and J 1 base; bases outside gene matches: 5. CDR1 is ENHRY, CDR2 SYGVKD, per germline. The CDR3 contains 15 residues. CDR3 amino acids: CAISPTGGSNYGYTF. The CDR3 bases are TGTGCCATCAGCCCGACAGGGGGCAGTAACTATGGCTACACCTTC.

V is TRBV5-1 and J is TRBJ1-6; the D is unclear. There are 14 residues in the CDR3. V lost 4 bases, J lost 8 bases, and 13 bases lay in between. Germline lookup yields CDR1 SGHRS and CDR2 YFSETQ. In DNA form, the CDR3 reads TGCGCCAGCAGCGGTGGGAGTTTTGATTCACCCCTCCACTTT. Residues: CASSGGSFDSPLHF.

The chain links TRBV6-2 or TRBV6-3 to TRBJ2-5; D is ambiguous. The CDR3 contains 15 residues. Trimming shortened V by 5 bases and J by 1 base, and 14 bases separated the two germline ends. CDR1 is MNHEY, CDR2 SVGEGT, per germline. The CDR3 loop is CASSTPLPGQETQYF. In nucleotides, the CDR3 is TGTGCCAGCAGTACCCCCTTACCGGGCCAAGAGACCCAGTACTTC.

The chain has TRBV9 and TRBJ2-6; the match to TRBD1 covers 8 bases. The CDR3 contains 15 residues. Germline V lookup: CDR1 SGDLS, CDR2 YYNGEE. Trimming removed 2 bases from V and 3 bases from J; junction bases left unmatched: 1. CDR3: CASSVTGDGANVLTF. CDR3 nucleotides: TGTGCCAGCAGCGTGACAGGGGATGGGGCCAACGTCCTGACTTTC. Looking up the rest from reference TRBV9 and TRBJ2-6 gives the full variable domain: DSGVTQTPKHLITATGQRVTLRCSPRSGDLSVYWYQQSLDQGLQFLIQYYNGEERAKGNILERFSAQQFPDLHSELNLSSLELGDSALYFCASSVTGDGANVLTFGAGSRLTVL.